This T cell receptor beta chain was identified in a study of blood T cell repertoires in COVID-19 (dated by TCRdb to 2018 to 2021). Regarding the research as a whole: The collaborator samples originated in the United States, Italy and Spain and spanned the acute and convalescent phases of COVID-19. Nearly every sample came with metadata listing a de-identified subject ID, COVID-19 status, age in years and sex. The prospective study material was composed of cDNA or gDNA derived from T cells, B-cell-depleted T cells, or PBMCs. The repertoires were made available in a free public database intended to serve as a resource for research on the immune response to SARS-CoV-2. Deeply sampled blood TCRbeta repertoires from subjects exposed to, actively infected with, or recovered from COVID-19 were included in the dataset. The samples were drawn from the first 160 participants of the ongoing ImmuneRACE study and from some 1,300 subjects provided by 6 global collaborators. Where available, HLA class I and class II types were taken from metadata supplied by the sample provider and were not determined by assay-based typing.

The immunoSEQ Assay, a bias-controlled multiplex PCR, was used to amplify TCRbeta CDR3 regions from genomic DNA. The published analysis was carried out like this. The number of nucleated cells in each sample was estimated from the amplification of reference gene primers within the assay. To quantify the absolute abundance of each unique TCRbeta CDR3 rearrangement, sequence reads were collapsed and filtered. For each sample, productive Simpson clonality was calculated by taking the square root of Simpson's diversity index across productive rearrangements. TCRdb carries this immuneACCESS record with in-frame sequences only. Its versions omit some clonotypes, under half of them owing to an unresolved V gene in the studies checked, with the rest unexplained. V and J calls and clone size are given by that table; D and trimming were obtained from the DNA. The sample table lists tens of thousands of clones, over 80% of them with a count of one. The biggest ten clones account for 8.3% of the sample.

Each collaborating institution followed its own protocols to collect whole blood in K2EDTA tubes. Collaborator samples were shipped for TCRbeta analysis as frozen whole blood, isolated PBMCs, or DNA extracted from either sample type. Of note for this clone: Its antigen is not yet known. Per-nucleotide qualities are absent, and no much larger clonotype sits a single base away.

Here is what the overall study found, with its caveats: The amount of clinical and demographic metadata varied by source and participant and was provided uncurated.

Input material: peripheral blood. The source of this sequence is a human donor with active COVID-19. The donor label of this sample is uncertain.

The CDR3 region reads CASSELATSTDTQYF. The DNA reads TGTGCCAGCAGTGAACTCGCCACTAGCACAGATACGCAGTATTTT. This receptor chain uses TRBV6-1 and TRBJ2-3; no D gene can be assigned with confidence. CDR1 and CDR2 (MNHNS, SASEGT) derive from the germline V gene. Deletion took 2 bases off V and 0 bases off J, with a span of 9 bases between the germline ends. Spanning cysteine to phenylalanine, the CDR3 consists of 15 amino acids. Just CDR3 DNA is preserved here, 45 bases in frame from base 1.